The 23 T cell receptor beta chains given below trace back to one sample, sequenced in a study of blood T cell repertoires in COVID-19. Produced via immunoSEQ multiplex PCR; TCRdb's table is partial and in-frame only. The table includes 120,000 to 150,000 clones, around 80% detected once. The specimen sequenced was peripheral blood. Receptors originate from a man aged 55 to 70 with acute or convalescent COVID-19.

There are a few counts of this clone. This chain connects TRBV19 to TRBJ2-1; 9 bases match TRBD2. The J segment lost 3 bases and the V segment lost 1 base, leaving 1 base of the junction unmatched. CDR1 LNHDA and CDR2 SQIVND come from the germline V gene (reference sequence). The CDR3 runs 15 residues. The CDR3, as DNA: TGTGCCAGTAGTATAGTAGCGGGAGACTACAATGAGCAGTTCTTC. Translated: CASSIVAGDYNEQFF.

The chain uses TRBV5-1 and TRBJ2-1; TRBD1 matches 8 bases. The CDR3 runs 15 residues. Trimming at V came to 4 bases and at J to 0 bases, leaving 3 bases not matched to a gene. CDR1 is SGHRS, CDR2 YFSETQ, per germline. The CDR3 loop reads CASSTQGVSYNEQFF. In DNA form, the CDR3 reads TGCGCCAGCAGCACACAGGGGGTCTCCTACAATGAGCAGTTCTTC.

This clone was counted once. The chain couples TRBV9 to TRBJ2-3; D is unresolved. CDR1 SGDLS and CDR2 YYNGEE come from the germline V gene. V was cut by 3 bases and J by 1 base, with 12 bases left in between. The CDR3 is made up of 15 amino acids. CDR3 residues: CASSADPTGTDTQYF. CDR3 DNA: TGTGCCAGCAGCGCCGATCCCACGGGCACAGATACGCAGTATTTT.

The J gene is TRBJ2-1, the V gene TRBV5-1; a weak D match, TRBD2 (5 bases). The CDR3 has 15 residues. V gave up 1 base and J gave up 0 bases, with 8 bases separating them. Germline V CDR1 and CDR2: SGHRS, YFSETQ. The CDR3 spells CASSLRGSSYNEQFF. CDR3 in DNA: TGCGCCAGCAGCTTGCGGGGAAGCTCCTACAATGAGCAGTTCTTC. Full variable domain (rest looked up from reference TRBV5-1 and TRBJ2-1): KAGVTQTPRYLIKTRGQQVTLSCSPISGHRSVSWYQQTPGQGLQFLFEYFSETQRNKGNFPGRFSGRQFSNSRSEMNVSTLELGDSALYLCASSLRGSSYNEQFFGPGTRLTVL.

This sequence joins TRBV7-2 and TRBJ2-5; a possible D gene is TRBD2 (6 bases). The CDR3 loop spans 13 amino acids. V was shortened by 6 bases and J by 1 base, with 9 bases between the two germline ends. Germline V gives CDR1 SGHTA, CDR2 FQGNSA. The CDR3 reads CASSRGTQETQYF. CDR3 sequence (DNA): TGTGCCAGCAGTCGGGGGACCCAAGAGACCCAGTACTTC.

This chain joins TRBV7-9 and TRBJ1-6; unclear D gene. This CDR3 spans 14 amino acids. With 3 bases removed from V and 10 bases from J, the gap between germline ends came to 13 bases. Germline V lookup: CDR1 SEHNR, CDR2 FQNEAQ (reference sequence). The CDR3 here is CASSLNSPPSPLHF. Written as DNA, the CDR3 is TGTGCCAGCAGCTTGAATAGCCCGCCCTCACCCCTCCACTTT.

The gene calls are TRBV4-3 and TRBJ1-1, with 11 bases that match TRBD1. The CDR3 runs to 17 residues. Losses at the gene ends were 1 base for V and 8 bases for J; bases not matched to a gene: 12. CDR1 is LGHNA, CDR2 YSLEER, per germline. CDR3 coding DNA: TGCGCCAGCAGCCAAGCCCCCCTGGGACAGGGGGGAGAGGAAGCTTTCTTT. It yields the protein CASSQAPLGQGGEEAFF.

The chain uses TRBV5-1 and TRBJ1-2; a possible D gene is TRBD1 (6 bases). Trimming stripped 0 bases from V and 1 base from J, with 16 bases between. CDR3 length: 17 residues. CDR1 is SGHRS and CDR2 is YFSETQ in the germline V gene. The CDR3: CASSLANTGRDNYGYTF. The CDR3 DNA reads as TGCGCCAGCAGCTTGGCGAACACAGGGAGGGATAACTATGGCTACACCTTC.

For this clone: A junction boundary mismatches the germline segment, possibly from a read error. The chain employs TRBV4-3 and TRBJ1-3, with 8 bases aligning to TRBD1. CDR1 is LGHNA and CDR2 is YSLEER in the germline V gene. This CDR3 contains 13 residues. In DNA, the CDR3 is TGCGCCAGCAGCCAAGATCGCGGACAGGGTGCTCGTTTT. Protein product: CASSQDRGQGARF.

The chain carries TRBV23-1 and TRBJ1-6; 8 positions agree with TRBD1. TRBV23-1 is given ORF status, its function remaining uncertain. The CDR3 length is 18 residues. V lost 0 bases to trimming and J lost 7 bases; unmatched junction nucleotides: 11. CDR3 bases: TGCGCCAGCAGTCAATCTTGGACAGGGATTAGGGCAAATTCACCCCTCCACTTT. It translates to CASSQSWTGIRANSPLHF.

The V and J genes are TRBV7-2 and TRBJ1-1; maybe TRBD1 (6 bases). The CDR3 totals 16 residues. V shed 5 bases and J shed 1 base, with 17 bases lying between them. Germline loops: CDR1 SGHTA, CDR2 FQGNSA. This CDR3 reads CASSPRRQAGNTEAFF. For the CDR3, the DNA is TGTGCCAGCAGCCCAAGACGACAGGCTGGGAACACTGAAGCTTTCTTT.

The chain uses TRBV9 and TRBJ2-1, with D possibly TRBD1 on 5 matching bases. V lost 4 bases and J lost 8, with 16 bases in between. This CDR3 is 14 amino acids long. Looked up from germline, CDR1 is SGDLS and CDR2 is YYNGEE. DNA for the CDR3: TGTGCCAGCAGCCCTTCGCCTCAGGGCCATGAGCAGTTCTTC. Translation: CASSPSPQGHEQFF.

This sequence joins TRBV6-5 and TRBJ2-1, with D possibly TRBD2 on 6 matching bases. Germline loops: CDR1 MNHEY, CDR2 SVGAGI. Trimming removed 7 bases at V and 6 bases at J, with 13 bases between. The CDR3 runs 13 residues. The CDR3 reads CASNSGHVNEQFF. CDR3 sequence (DNA): TGTGCCAGCAATAGCGGCCACGTCAATGAGCAGTTCTTC.

The table lists this clone with a count of one. The gene calls are TRBV9 and TRBJ1-3, with D possibly matching TRBD1 (5 bases). The CDR3 has 17 residues. From germline, CDR1 is SGDLS and CDR2 YYNGEE. V lost 2 bases and J lost 3, with 18 bases in between. Here the CDR3 reads CASSVDPPGGVGNTIYF. CDR3 nucleotide sequence: TGTGCCAGCAGCGTTGACCCTCCCGGGGGAGTTGGAAACACCATATATTTT.

This clone has only a few counts. This sequence joins TRBV19 and TRBJ1-5; D may be TRBD1 (6 bases). This CDR3 has 15 amino acids. The V gene lost 4 bases and the J gene lost 3 bases, with 13 bases spanning the gap. The germline gives CDR1 LNHDA, CDR2 SQIVND (reference sequence). The CDR3 here is CASSTGHLTNQPQHF. As DNA, the CDR3 is TGTGCCAGTAGTACGGGACACCTAACCAATCAGCCCCAGCATTTT.

V and J are TRBV7-3 and TRBJ1-6, with a possible D match to TRBD1 (5 bases). Germline CDR1 is SGHTA and CDR2 is FQGTGA. V was shortened by 0 bases and J by 9 bases, with 12 bases between the two germline ends. The CDR3 has 15 amino acids. The CDR3 coding sequence is TGTGCCAGCAGCTTAACAGGGGCGGTTGGTTCACCCCTCCACTTT. It codes for CASSLTGAVGSPLHF.

V usage is TRBV29-1 and J usage is TRBJ1-1; the D is unclear. The CDR3 has 13 amino acids. Per the germline V gene, CDR1 is SQVTM and CDR2 is ANQGSEA. Trimming left V 6 bases short and J 5 bases short, with 16 bases between. The CDR3 coding sequence is TGCAGCGTCCAGACCGGGGTGGGTACTGAAGCTTTCTTT. Translating it yields CSVQTGVGTEAFF.

This chain links TRBV27 with TRBJ2-5, with TRBD1 identical over 8 bases. V lost 5 bases and J lost 13; bases outside the gene matches: 9. CDR3 length: 12 amino acids. The germline CDR1 and CDR2 sequences are MNHEY and SMNVEV (reference sequence). The CDR3: CASSPGQGSSYF. The CDR3 DNA follows: TGTGCCAGCAGTCCCGGACAGGGTAGTTCGTACTTC.

This chain uses TRBV3-1 (or the pseudogene TRBV3-2) with TRBJ2-3; 9 bases fit TRBD2. Germline V lookup: CDR1 LGHDT, CDR2 YNNKEL (reference sequence). V trimming: 4 bases; J trimming: 3 bases; junction bases outside the gene matches: 8. The CDR3 covers 16 residues. CDR3 DNA sequence: TGTGCCAGCAGCCCCGGCGGGAGGGGGCGTACAGATACGCAGTATTTT. Its translation: CASSPGGRGRTDTQYF.

This rearrangement joins TRBV30 to TRBJ1-1; no reliable D call. The CDR3 is made up of 12 amino acids. Germline CDR1 and CDR2: GTSNPN and SVGIG (reference sequence). Trimming left V 2 bases short and J 5 bases short, with 9 bases between. CDR3 sequence: CAWSPRRTEAFF. The CDR3 DNA reads TGTGCCTGGAGTCCACGGAGGACTGAAGCTTTCTTT.

The rearrangement joins TRBV19 to TRBJ1-5; D remains ambiguous. CDR3 length: 15 residues. Germline loops: CDR1 LNHDA, CDR2 SQIVND (reference sequence). Between the trimmed V and J ends, which lost 3 bases and 1 base, there was a span of 10 bases. This CDR3 is CASSMVTVSNQPQHF. The CDR3 region has the DNA TGTGCCAGTAGTATGGTCACGGTCAGCAATCAGCCCCAGCATTTT.

The chain links TRBV7-2 to TRBJ2-2; 12 bases match TRBD2. CDR1 and CDR2 (germline): SGHTA, FQGNSA. The CDR3 is made up of 18 amino acids. Unmatched junction bases numbered 10, after V lost 2 bases and J lost 6 bases. CDR3 DNA: TGTGCCAGCAGCTTACCCCCACTAGCGGGAGGTAGTCCCGGGGAGCTGTTTTTT. Amino acids: CASSLPPLAGGSPGELFF.

The J gene is TRBJ1-1, the V gene TRBV28; unclear D gene. Trimming pared 5 bases from V and 1 base from J, leaving 14 bases between. CDR3 length: 15 amino acids. Germline V lookup: CDR1 MDHEN, CDR2 SYDVKM. The CDR3 region has the DNA TGTGCCAGCAGTCCCCCTCGGGCGGGGAACACTGAAGCTTTCTTT. It specifies CASSPPRAGNTEAFF.